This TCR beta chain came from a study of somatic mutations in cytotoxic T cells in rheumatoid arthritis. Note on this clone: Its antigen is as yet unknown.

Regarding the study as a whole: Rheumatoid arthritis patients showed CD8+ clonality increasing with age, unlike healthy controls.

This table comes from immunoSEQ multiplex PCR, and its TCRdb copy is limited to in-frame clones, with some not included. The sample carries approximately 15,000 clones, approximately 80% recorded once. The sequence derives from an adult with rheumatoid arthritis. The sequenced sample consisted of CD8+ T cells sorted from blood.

The CDR3 region has the DNA TGTGCCAGCAGCTTGGGGATCTCCTACGAGCAGTACTTC. It codes for CASSLGISYEQYF. The chain couples TRBV11-2 to TRBJ2-7; D is undetermined. This CDR3 spans 13 amino acids. Trimming removed 3 bases at V and 0 bases at J, with 6 bases between. Germline assignment: CDR1 SGHAT and CDR2 FQNNGV.